This T cell receptor (beta chain) originates from a study of vaccination and CD4 T cells after COVID-19. Study conclusions and caveats: The median proportion of reactive clones detected only post-vaccination in convalescent patients was approximately 90%.

A word on this clonotype: As yet, its antigen is unknown.

Treatment indicated: approximately nine-day PBMC culture with coronavirus spike peptide pools or control peptides (ViraFEST assay). Positivity by PCR occurred from March to December 2020, a period that predated US Alpha, Beta and Delta variants. Cultured CD4+ T cells had their DNA profiled by the Oncomine TCR Beta short-read assay. Once CD4+ T cells had been cultured, genomic DNA was extracted from them. TCRdb reprocessed the PCR reads via MiXCR and lists one record per CDR3 protein. Of 15,000 to 20,000 distinct CDR3 sequences listed, roughly two fifths are singletons. The length of the CDR3 is 16 residues. V lost 9 bases to trimming and J lost 0 bases; unmatched junction nucleotides: 13. Per germline, CDR1 MNHEY and CDR2 SVGEGT.

Sequenced here: CD4+ T cells from blood, cultured in vitro, sampled after SARS-CoV-2 vaccination. This TCR was recovered from a human donor who had recovered from COVID-19. The genes are TRBV6-2 or TRBV6-3 and TRBJ2-5; the match to TRBD1 covers 7 bases. CDR3 protein: CASNEHRGPYQETQYF. The CDR3 nucleotides are TGTGCCAGTAACGAGCACAGGGGACCGTACCAAGAGACCCAGTACTTC.